The TCR beta chain under discussion was sequenced for a study of blood T cell repertoires in COVID-19. Across the study: The origin of the acute and convalescent COVID-19 samples was the United States, Italy and Spain. PBMCs, B-cell-depleted T cells, or T cells were the source of the cDNA or gDNA that made up the material.

The authors' processing: Reference gene primer amplification yielded estimated nucleated cell counts. The data were produced by immunoSEQ multiplex PCR, yet TCRdb's version contains in-frame clones alone and is incomplete. Clone size and the V and J calls come from that table; the DNA yielded D and trimming. The sample carries approximately 170,000 clones, roughly four fifths recorded once. Trimming cost V 3 bases and J 0 bases, with 13 bases left between them. CDR1 and CDR2 (germline): MNHEY, SMNVEV (reference sequence). The CDR3 runs to 16 residues. The clonotype comes from a woman of 80 years or more with acute or convalescent COVID-19. The rearrangement links TRBV27 to TRBJ2-3, with D tentatively TRBD2 (5 bases). The sample was peripheral blood. The CDR3 region is CASSFTRAVSTDTQYF. The CDR3 nucleotides read TGTGCCAGCAGTTTCACGAGGGCCGTTAGCACAGATACGCAGTATTTT.